The rows below give T cell receptor beta chains drawn from one sample of a study of PD-L1 blockade in urothelial cancer. Profiling relied on immunoSEQ multiplex PCR, and the TCRdb table lists in-frame clones only, not all of them. Among about 87,000 clones listed, around 89% were seen once. The starting material was PBMCs, obtained around atezolizumab (anti-PD-L1) treatment. The receptors were sampled from a woman of 80 years or more with urothelial cancer. CDR3s include the opening cysteine and the closing phenylalanine or tryptophan. The order of the fields is J gene, V gene, D gene, clone size, CDR3 protein, CDR3 DNA. The D gene is left open where the match is weak. Some rows mark clone size as missing; the rest say once, few, many or name a class of expanded clone.

J: TRBJ1-2
V: TRBV28
D: TRBD1
size: -
CDR3: CASRSPRGDATFYGYTF
DNA: TGTGCCAGCAGATCCCCCAGGGGGGACGCCACATTCTATGGCTACACCTTC

J: TRBJ1-1
V: TRBV5-4
D: -
size: -
CDR3: CASSLAGGGWTEAFF
DNA: TGTGCCAGCAGCTTAGCTGGGGGCGGGTGGACTGAAGCTTTCTTT

J: TRBJ1-1
V: TRBV19
D: -
size: -
CDR3: CASSFVGALATEAFF
DNA: TGTGCCAGTAGTTTTGTGGGGGCTTTGGCCACTGAAGCTTTCTTT

J: TRBJ1-2
V: TRBV28
D: -
size: -
CDR3: CASSSQTVARSYTF
DNA: TGTGCCAGCAGTTCGCAGACAGTGGCTCGGAGCTACACCTTC

J: TRBJ2-5
V: TRBV29-1
D: -
size: -
CDR3: CSVEKGGGETQYF
DNA: TGCAGCGTTGAAAAAGGGGGTGGAGAGACCCAGTACTTC

J: TRBJ1-1
V: TRBV7-7
D: -
size: -
CDR3: CASSPINRVSTEAFF
DNA: TGTGCCAGCAGCCCAATTAACAGGGTCTCCACTGAAGCTTTCTTT

J: TRBJ1-3
V: TRBV29-1
D: TRBD1
size: -
CDR3: CSVEVSQGAGNTIYF
DNA: TGCAGCGTTGAAGTGTCTCAGGGGGCTGGAAACACCATATATTTT

J: TRBJ2-1
V: TRBV10-3
D: TRBD1
size: -
CDR3: CAIRGTGGAYNEQFF
DNA: TGTGCCATCAGGGGAACAGGGGGCGCATACAATGAGCAGTTCTTC

J: TRBJ1-4
V: TRBV30
D: -
size: -
CDR3: CAWRRGRVNEKLFF
DNA: TGTGCCTGGAGACGGGGGAGGGTGAATGAAAAACTGTTTTTT

J: TRBJ2-7
V: TRBV10-3
D: TRBD2
size: -
CDR3: CAISESILGGGNEQYF
DNA: TGTGCCATCAGTGAGTCGATTTTGGGGGGAGGGAACGAGCAGTACTTC

J: TRBJ2-2
V: TRBV6-1
D: -
size: once
CDR3: CASGEINTGELFF
DNA: TGTGCCAGTGGGGAGATAAACACCGGGGAGCTGTTTTTT

J: TRBJ2-7
V: TRBV5-4
D: TRBD2
size: -
CDR3: CASSEGLAGGENEQYF
DNA: TGTGCCAGCAGCGAAGGACTAGCGGGAGGGGAAAACGAGCAGTACTTC

J: TRBJ2-2
V: TRBV28
D: -
size: -
CDR3: CASSLPKAGNAGELFF
DNA: TGTGCCAGCAGCCTCCCAAAGGCGGGTAACGCCGGGGAGCTGTTTTTT

J: TRBJ2-7
V: TRBV5-1
D: TRBD2
size: -
CDR3: CASSLGGSGNYEQYF
DNA: TGCGCCAGCAGCTTGGGGGGTAGCGGGAACTACGAGCAGTACTTC

J: TRBJ1-2
V: TRBV5-4
D: TRBD1
size: -
CDR3: CASSRPGQGYLSGYTF
DNA: TGTGCCAGCAGCAGACCGGGACAGGGGTACCTATCTGGCTACACCTTC

J: TRBJ1-2
V: TRBV30
D: TRBD1
size: -
CDR3: CAWGDKQGVFDGYTF
DNA: TGTGCCTGGGGGGATAAACAGGGGGTCTTCGATGGCTACACCTTC

J: TRBJ2-1
V: TRBV7-9
D: TRBD1
size: -
CDR3: CASSFGQGLYFF
DNA: TGTGCCAGCAGCTTCGGACAGGGACTTTATTTCTTC